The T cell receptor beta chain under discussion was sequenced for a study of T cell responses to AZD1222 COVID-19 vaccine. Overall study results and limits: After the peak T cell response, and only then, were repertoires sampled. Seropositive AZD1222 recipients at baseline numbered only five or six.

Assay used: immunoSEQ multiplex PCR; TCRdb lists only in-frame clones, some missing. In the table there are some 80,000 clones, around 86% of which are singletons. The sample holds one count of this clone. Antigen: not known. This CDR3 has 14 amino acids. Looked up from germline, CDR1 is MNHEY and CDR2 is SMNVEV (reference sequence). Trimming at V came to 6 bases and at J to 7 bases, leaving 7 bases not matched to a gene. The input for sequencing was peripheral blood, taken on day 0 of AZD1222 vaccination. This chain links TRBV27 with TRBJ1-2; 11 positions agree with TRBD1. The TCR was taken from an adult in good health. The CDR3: CASSHGQGAFGYTF. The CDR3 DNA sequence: TGTGCCAGCAGCCACGGACAGGGGGCTTTTGGCTACACCTTC.